This TCR beta chain was recorded in a study of PD-1 blockade in classical Hodgkin lymphoma (dated by TCRdb to the early 2020s). Background on the whole study: Nivolumab dosing was 3 mg/kg intravenously every 2 weeks, continuing until either disease progression or unacceptable toxicity. To define a peripheral blood immune signature of response to PD-1 blockade in classical Hodgkin lymphoma, the study combined TCR beta sequencing with CyTOF.

The CDR3 sequence holds 16 residues, the cysteine and phenylalanine included. Left in the record is the CDR3 DNA by itself, 48 bases read in frame from the first base. CDR1 and CDR2, looked up from the germline V gene, are SGHTA and FQGNSA. V lost 5 bases and J lost 2 bases; the stretch between them is 15 bases long. The research as a whole found: CD4+ but not CD8+ TCR diversity rose significantly by C4D1 (p=0.0027 vs p=0.16), most apparent in complete responders (p=0.02). Among trial patients, those achieving complete response had baseline diversity similar to that of newly diagnosed patients, while diversity was significantly lower in partial responders and progressors. Diversity was lower in patients who began nivolumab less than 1 year after ASCT, so these patients were left out of later analyses to avoid confounding by immune reconstitution. The study was restricted to a single clinical trial cohort, and the causes of repertoire differences, possibly disease activity or prior therapy, were left undefined. Baseline TCR diversity was reported to be lower in newly diagnosed patients than in healthy donors and to be lower still in relapsed/refractory patients.

The Qiagen DNeasy kit was used to extract genomic DNA from unsorted PBMCs and from the negatively selected CD4+ and CD8+ fractions. Amplification of TCR beta CDR3 regions was done by immunoSEQ multiplex PCR with primers that anneal to V and J segments. Amplification bias was minimized using a synthetic immune receptor repertoire, and residual bias was removed computationally after sequencing. The authors' pipeline ran thus. Custom Python scripts were used to quantify repertoire diversity as the Shannon entropy index. Unsorted, CD4+ and CD8+ repertoires were analyzed separately, except in combined analyses where CD4+ and CD8+ sequences were merged in silico. Clonal expansion was defined as a frequency increase of at least 2-fold after treatment compared with C1D1, and clones undetected at baseline were assigned a pseudocount of 0.5. Singleton clones were defined as clones with 0 or 1 copy at C1D1, and non-singleton clones were defined as clones with 2 or more copies. Clones expanded in unsorted samples were assigned a CD4+, CD8+ or unknown annotation through matching of protein sequences in sorted samples from the same patient. Wilcoxon tests on paired samples were used to test diversity changes from C1D1 to C4D1. TCRdb's version of the immuneACCESS table is confined to in-frame rearrangements and falls short of the full clone set. An unresolved V gene accounts for under half of the shortfall where checked; the remainder is of unknown origin. The D gene and trimming were derived from the DNA, and the V and J assignments and clone size from that table. The sample contains approximately 60,000 clones, approximately 88% of them found a single time. The top ten hold about 12% of the sample.

This clone was seen once. Its antigen is unknown. One base away there is no much larger clone; base qualities are not given. Explained via the paper, the time point label denotes: cycle 1 day 1 (C1D1), immediately before nivolumab initiation. Relapse after autologous stem cell transplantation had occurred in all trial patients, and cohorts A, B and C were distinguished by prior brentuximab vedotin exposure. The trial cohort was composed of 55 to 65 patients with relapsed/refractory classical Hodgkin lymphoma, for whom complete response, partial response or progressive disease was recorded as best overall response. Single-agent nivolumab was administered to trial patients in the multi-cohort phase II CheckMate 205 trial. An independent review committee assessed best overall response using the 2007 International Working Group response criteria. Trial PBMCs were collected immediately before nivolumab initiation (C1D1) and during therapy at cycle 2 day 1 and cycle 4 day 1. Peripheral blood was collected in 8 mL Vacutainer Cell Preparation Tubes, from which PBMCs were isolated by centrifugation and then cryopreserved.

This sequence was found in a human donor with classical Hodgkin lymphoma. Rearrangement joined TRBV7-2 to TRBJ2-2; perhaps TRBD1 is the D gene, with 6 bases matching. Material: peripheral blood mononuclear cells (PBMCs), obtained at baseline. The CDR3 loop reads CASSPSGTLNTGELFF. The sequenced DNA is TGTGCCAGCAGCCCGTCCGGGACACTCAACACCGGGGAGCTGTTTTTT.